This T cell receptor beta chain was sequenced in a study of brain T cells in children with intractable seizures. Surgery cases with the highest brain T cell transcript signatures were chosen for sequencing. Points on this clone: Its antigen is not known.

Germline CDR1 and CDR2: LGHDT and YNNKEL (reference sequence). The V end was cut by 3 bases, the J end by 8 bases, with 14 bases between. The CDR3 contains 14 residues. Method: immunoSEQ multiplex PCR; TCRdb's copy keeps in-frame clones and lacks some. The sample carries roughly 110,000 clones, approximately 94% recorded once. Overall study results and limits: Absence of clones before surgery may stem from lower sequencing depth.

The genes are TRBV3-1 (or the pseudogene TRBV3-2) and TRBJ1-3; maybe TRBD1 (6 bases). Here the sequenced sample was peripheral blood, taken at surgery. The receptor was isolated from a boy younger than two with hemimegalencephaly and intractable seizures. CDR3 sequence: CASSHRGGRDTIYF. The CDR3 DNA reads as TGTGCCAGCAGCCACAGGGGAGGTCGGGACACCATATATTTT.